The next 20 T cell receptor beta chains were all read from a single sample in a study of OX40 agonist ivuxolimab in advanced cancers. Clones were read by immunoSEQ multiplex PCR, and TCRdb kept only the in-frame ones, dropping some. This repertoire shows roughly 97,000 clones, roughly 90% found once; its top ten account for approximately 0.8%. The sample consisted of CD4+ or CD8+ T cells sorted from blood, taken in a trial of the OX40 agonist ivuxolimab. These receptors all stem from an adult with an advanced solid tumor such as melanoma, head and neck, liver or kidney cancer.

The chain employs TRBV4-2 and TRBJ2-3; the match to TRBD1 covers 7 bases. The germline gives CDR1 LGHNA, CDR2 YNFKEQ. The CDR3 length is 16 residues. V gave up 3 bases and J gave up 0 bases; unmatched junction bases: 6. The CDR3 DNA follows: TGTGCCAGCAGCCACCAGGGGGAGCGGAGCACAGATACGCAGTATTTT. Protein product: CASSHQGERSTDTQYF.

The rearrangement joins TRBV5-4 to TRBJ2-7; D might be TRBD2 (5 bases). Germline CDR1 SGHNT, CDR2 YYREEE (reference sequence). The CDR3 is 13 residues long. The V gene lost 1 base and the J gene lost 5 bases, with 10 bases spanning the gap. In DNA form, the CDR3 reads TGTGCCAGCAGCTTGCCGGGAAATCACGAGCAGTACTTC. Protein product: CASSLPGNHEQYF.

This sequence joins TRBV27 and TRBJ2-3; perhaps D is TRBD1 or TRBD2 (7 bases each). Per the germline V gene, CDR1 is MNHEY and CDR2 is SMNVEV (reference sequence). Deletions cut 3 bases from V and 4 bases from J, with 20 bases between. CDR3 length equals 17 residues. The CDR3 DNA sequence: TGTGCCAGCAGTTTTAACAGGGGCAGGGGGGGTTCAGATACGCAGTATTTT. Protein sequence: CASSFNRGRGGSDTQYF.

This CDR3 reads CASSVGGVAYEQYF. The CDR3 DNA is TGTGCCAGCAGCGTTGGGGGGGTTGCCTACGAGCAGTACTTC. The chain uses TRBV9 and TRBJ2-7; 7 bases line up with TRBD2. V lost 2 bases and J lost 2; bases outside the gene matches: 4. The CDR3 is 14 amino acids. Per germline, CDR1 SGDLS and CDR2 YYNGEE.

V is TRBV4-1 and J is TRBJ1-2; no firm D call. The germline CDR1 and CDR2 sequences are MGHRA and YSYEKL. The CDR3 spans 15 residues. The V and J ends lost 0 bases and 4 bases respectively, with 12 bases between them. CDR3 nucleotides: TGCGCCAGCAGCCAAGATTCCCGGTCCACCTATGGCTACACCTTC. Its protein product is CASSQDSRSTYGYTF.

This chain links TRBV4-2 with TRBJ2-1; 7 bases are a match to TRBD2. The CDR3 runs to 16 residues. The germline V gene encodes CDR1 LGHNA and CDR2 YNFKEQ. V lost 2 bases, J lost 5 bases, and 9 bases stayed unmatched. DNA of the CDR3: TGTGCCAGCAGCCAACCACTAGCGTTTGGGAACAATGAGCAGTTCTTC. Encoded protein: CASSQPLAFGNNEQFF.

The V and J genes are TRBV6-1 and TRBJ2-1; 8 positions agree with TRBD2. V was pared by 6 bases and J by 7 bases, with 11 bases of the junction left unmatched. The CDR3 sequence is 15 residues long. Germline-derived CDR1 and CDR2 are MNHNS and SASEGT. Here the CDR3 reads CASRVSGVPRNEQFF. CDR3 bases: TGTGCCAGCAGGGTTAGCGGGGTACCTAGGAATGAGCAGTTCTTC.

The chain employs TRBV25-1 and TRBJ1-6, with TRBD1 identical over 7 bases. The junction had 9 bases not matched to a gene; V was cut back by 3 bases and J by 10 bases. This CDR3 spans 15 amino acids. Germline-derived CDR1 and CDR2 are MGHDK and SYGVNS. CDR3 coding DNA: TGTGCCAGCAGTGATAGCCCACAGGGGAAATCACCCCTCCACTTT. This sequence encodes CASSDSPQGKSPLHF.

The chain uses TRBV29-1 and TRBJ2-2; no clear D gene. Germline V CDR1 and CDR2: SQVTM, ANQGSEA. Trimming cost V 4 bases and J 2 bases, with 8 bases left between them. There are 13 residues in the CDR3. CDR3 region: CSVGRSNTGELFF. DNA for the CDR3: TGCAGCGTTGGGCGGTCCAACACCGGGGAGCTGTTTTTT.

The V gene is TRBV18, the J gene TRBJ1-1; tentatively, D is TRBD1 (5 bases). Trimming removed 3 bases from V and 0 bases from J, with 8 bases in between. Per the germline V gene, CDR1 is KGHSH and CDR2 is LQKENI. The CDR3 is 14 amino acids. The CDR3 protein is CASSPDSMNTEAFF. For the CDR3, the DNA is TGTGCCAGCTCACCTGACAGTATGAACACTGAAGCTTTCTTT.

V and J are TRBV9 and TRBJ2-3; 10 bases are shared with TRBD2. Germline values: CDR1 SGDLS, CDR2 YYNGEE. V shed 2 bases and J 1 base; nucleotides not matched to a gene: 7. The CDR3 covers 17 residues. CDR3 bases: TGTGCCAGCAGCGTGGTCCCGCTAGCGGGGGGCACAGATACGCAGTATTTT. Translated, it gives CASSVVPLAGGTDTQYF.

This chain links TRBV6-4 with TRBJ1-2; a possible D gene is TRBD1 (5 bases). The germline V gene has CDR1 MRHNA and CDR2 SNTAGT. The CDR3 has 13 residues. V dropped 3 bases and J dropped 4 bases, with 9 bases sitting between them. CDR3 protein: CASSDGDGYGYTF. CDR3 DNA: TGTGCCAGCAGTGATGGGGACGGCTATGGCTACACCTTC.

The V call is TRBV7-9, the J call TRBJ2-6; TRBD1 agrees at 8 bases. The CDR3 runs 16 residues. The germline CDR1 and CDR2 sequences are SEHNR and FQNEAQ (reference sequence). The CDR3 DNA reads TGTGGGACTGGACAGGGCCTTAACTCTGGGGCCAACGTCCTGACTTTC. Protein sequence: CGTGQGLNSGANVLTF.

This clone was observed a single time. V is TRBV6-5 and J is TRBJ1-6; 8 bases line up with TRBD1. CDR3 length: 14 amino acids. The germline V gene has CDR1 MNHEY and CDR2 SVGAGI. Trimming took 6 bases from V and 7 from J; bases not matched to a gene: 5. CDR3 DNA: TGTGCCAGCAGGCCCAGGGGGCGGAATTCACCCCTCCACTTT. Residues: CASRPRGRNSPLHF.

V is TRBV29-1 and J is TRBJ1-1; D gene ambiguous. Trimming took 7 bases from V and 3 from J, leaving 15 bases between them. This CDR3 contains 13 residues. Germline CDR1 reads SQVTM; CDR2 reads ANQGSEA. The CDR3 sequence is CSALTNTHTEAFF. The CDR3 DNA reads TGCAGCGCTTTGACAAATACTCACACTGAAGCTTTCTTT.

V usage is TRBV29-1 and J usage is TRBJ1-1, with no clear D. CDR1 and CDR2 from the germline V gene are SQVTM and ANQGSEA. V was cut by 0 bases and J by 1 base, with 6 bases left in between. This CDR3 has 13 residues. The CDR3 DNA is TGCAGCGTTGAAGAGTCAGGGAACACTGAAGCTTTCTTT. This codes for CSVEESGNTEAFF.

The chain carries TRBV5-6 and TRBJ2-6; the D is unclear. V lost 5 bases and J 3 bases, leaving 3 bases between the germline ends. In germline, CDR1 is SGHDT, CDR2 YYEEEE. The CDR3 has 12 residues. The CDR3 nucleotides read TGTGCCAGCAGTTTTGGGGCCAACGTCCTGACTTTC. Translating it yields CASSFGANVLTF.

In DNA form, the CDR3 reads TGTGCCACCAGCAGAGATCTCCAGGTCCTGAACACTGAAGCTTTCTTT. Translated: CATSRDLQVLNTEAFF. V and J are TRBV15 and TRBJ1-1; D not resolved. Looked up from germline, CDR1 is LNHNV and CDR2 is YYDKDF (reference sequence). V lost 0 bases to trimming and J lost 0 bases, with 11 bases between them. This CDR3 has 16 residues.

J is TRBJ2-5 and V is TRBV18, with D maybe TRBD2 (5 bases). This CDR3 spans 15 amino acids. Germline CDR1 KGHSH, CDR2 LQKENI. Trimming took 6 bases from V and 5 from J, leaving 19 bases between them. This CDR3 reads CASSRWTALGETQYF. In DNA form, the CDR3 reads TGTGCCAGCTCGCGATGGACTGCCCTGGGTGAGACCCAGTACTTC.

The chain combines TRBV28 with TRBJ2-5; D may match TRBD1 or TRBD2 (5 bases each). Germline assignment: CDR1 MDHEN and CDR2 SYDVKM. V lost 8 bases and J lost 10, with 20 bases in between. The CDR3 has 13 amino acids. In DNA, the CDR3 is TGTGCCAGCGGTTCAGTAGGGACGCCGGACCAGTACTTC. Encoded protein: CASGSVGTPDQYF.